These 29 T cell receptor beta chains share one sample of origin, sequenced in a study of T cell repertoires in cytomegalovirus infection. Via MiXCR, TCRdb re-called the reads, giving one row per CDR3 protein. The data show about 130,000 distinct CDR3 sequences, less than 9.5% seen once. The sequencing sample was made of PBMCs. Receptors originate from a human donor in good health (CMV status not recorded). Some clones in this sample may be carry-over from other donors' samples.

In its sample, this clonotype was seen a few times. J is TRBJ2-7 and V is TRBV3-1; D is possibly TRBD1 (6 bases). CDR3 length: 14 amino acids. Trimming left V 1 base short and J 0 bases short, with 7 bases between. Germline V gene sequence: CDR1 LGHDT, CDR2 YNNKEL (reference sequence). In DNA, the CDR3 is TGTGCCAGCAGCCAAGGGACAGCCTCCTACGAGCAGTACTTC. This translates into CASSQGTASYEQYF.

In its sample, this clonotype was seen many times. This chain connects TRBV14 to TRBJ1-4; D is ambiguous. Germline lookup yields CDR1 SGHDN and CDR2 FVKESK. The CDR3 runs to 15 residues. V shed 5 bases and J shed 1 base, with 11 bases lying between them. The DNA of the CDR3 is TGTGCCAGCAGCTTCCGACGGCAAACTAATGAAAAACTGTTTTTT. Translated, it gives CASSFRRQTNEKLFF.

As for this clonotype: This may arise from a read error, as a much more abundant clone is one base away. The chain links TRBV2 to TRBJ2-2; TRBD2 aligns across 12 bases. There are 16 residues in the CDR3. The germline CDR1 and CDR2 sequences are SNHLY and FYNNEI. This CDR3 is CAGSRLAGDVTGELFF. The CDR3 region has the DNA TGTGCCGGCAGTCGACTAGCGGGGGACGTCACCGGGGAGCTGTTTTTT. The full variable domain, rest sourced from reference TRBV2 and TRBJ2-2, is EPEVTQTPSHQVTQMGQEVILRCVPISNHLYFYWYRQILGQKVEFLVSFYNNEISEKSEIFDDQFSVERPDGSNFTLKIRSTKLEDSAMYFCAGSRLAGDVTGELFFGEGSRLTVL.

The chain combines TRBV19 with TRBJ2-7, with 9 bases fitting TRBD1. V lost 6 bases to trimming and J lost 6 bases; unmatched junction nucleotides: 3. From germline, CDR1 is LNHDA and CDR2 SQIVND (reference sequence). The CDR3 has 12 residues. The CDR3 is CASRGTGSEQYF. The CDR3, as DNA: TGTGCCAGTAGAGGGACAGGGTCCGAGCAGTACTTC. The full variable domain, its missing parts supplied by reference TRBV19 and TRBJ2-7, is DGGITQSPKYLFRKEGQNVTLSCEQNLNHDAMYWYRQDPGQGLRLIYYSQIVNDFQKGDIAEGYSVSREKKESFPLTVTSAQKNPTAFYLCASRGTGSEQYFGPGTRLTVT.

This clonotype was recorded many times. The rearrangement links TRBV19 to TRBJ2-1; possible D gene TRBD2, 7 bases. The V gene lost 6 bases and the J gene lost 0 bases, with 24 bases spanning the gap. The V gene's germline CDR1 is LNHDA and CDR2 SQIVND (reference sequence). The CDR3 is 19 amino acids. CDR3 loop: CASRLGGGGSRSSYNEQFF. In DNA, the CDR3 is TGTGCCAGTAGACTGGGCGGCGGGGGCTCCAGGAGCTCCTACAATGAGCAGTTCTTC.

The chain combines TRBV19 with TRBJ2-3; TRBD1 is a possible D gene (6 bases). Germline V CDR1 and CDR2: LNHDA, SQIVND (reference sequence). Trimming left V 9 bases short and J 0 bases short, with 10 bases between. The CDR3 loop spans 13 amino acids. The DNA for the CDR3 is TGTGCCAGCCAGGACAGAAGCACAGATACGCAGTATTTT. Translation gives CASQDRSTDTQYF. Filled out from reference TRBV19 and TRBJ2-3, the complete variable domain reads DGGITQSPKYLFRKEGQNVTLSCEQNLNHDAMYWYRQDPGQGLRLIYYSQIVNDFQKGDIAEGYSVSREKKESFPLTVTSAQKNPTAFYLCASQDRSTDTQYFGPGTRLTVL.

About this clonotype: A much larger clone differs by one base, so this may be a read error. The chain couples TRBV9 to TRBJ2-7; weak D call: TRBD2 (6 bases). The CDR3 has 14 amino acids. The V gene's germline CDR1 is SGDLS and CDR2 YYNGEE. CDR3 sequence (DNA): TGTGCCAGCAGCGTAGAGGGAGGTGGGTACGAGCTGTACTTC. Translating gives CASSVEGGGYELYF.

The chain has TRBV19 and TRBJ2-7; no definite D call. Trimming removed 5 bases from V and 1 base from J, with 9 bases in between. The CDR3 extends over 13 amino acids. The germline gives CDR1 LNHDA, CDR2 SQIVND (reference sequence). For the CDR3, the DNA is TGTGCCAGTAGTTCTCGGTGGTCCTACGAGCAGTACTTC. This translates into CASSSRWSYEQYF. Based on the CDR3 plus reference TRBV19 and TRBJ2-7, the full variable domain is DGGITQSPKYLFRKEGQNVTLSCEQNLNHDAMYWYRQDPGQGLRLIYYSQIVNDFQKGDIAEGYSVSREKKESFPLTVTSAQKNPTAFYLCASSSRWSYEQYFGPGTRLTVT.

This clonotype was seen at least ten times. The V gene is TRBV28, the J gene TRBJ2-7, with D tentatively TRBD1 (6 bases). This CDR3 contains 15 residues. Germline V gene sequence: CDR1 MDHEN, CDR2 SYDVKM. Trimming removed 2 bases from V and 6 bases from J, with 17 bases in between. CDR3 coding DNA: TGTGCCAGCAGTTTAACAGGGTCCTGGGGTCGCGAGCAGTACTTC. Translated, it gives CASSLTGSWGREQYF. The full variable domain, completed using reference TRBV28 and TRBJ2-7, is DVKVTQSSRYLVKRTGEKVFLECVQDMDHENMFWYRQDPGLGLRLIYFSYDVKMKEKGDIPEGYSVSREKKERFSLILESASTNQTSMYLCASSLTGSWGREQYFGPGTRLTVT.

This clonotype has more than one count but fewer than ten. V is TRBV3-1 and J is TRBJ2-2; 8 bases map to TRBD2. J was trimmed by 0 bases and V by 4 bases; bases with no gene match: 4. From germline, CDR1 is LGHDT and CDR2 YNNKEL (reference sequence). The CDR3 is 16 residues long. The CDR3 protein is CASSPGGGPNTGELFF. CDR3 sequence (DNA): TGTGCCAGCAGCCCGGGAGGGGGGCCGAACACCGGGGAGCTGTTTTTT.

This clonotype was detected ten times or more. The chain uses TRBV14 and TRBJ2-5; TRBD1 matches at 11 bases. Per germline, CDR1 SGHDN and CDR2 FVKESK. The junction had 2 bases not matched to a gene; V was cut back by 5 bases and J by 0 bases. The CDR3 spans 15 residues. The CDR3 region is CASSGQGADQETQYF. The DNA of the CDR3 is TGTGCCAGCAGCGGACAGGGGGCAGACCAAGAGACCCAGTACTTC.

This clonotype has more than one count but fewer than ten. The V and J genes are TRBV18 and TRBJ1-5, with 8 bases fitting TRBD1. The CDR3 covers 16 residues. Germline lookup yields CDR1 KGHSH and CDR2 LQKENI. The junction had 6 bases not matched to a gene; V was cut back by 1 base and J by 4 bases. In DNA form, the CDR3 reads TGTGCCAGCTCACCACAGGGACAGGCTGGGAATCAGCCCCAGCATTTT. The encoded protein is CASSPQGQAGNQPQHF.

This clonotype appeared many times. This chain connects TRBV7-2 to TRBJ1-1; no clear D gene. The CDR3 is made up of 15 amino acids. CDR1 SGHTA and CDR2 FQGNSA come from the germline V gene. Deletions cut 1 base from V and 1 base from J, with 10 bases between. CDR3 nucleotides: TGTGCCAGCAGCTTAGAATATAATCGGAACACTGAAGCTTTCTTT. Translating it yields CASSLEYNRNTEAFF.

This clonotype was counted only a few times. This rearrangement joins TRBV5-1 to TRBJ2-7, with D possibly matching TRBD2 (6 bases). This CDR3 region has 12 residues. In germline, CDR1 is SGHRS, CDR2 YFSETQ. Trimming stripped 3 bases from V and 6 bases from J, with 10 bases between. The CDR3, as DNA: TGCGCCAGCAGCTATAGCGGCGGCGAGCAGTACTTC. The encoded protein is CASSYSGGEQYF.

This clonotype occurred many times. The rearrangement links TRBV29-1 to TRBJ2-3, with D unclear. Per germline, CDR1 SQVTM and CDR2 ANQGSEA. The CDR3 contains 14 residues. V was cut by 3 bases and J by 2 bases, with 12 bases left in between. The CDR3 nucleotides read TGCAGCGTTGAGGTCGGAATTGACACAGATACGCAGTATTTT. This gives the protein CSVEVGIDTDTQYF.

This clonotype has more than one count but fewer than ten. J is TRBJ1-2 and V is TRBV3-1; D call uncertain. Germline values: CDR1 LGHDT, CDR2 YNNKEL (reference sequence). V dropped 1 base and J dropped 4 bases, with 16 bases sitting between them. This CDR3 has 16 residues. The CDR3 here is CASSQVGSPPLYGYTF. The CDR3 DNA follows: TGTGCCAGCAGCCAAGTTGGCAGCCCTCCTCTCTATGGCTACACCTTC.

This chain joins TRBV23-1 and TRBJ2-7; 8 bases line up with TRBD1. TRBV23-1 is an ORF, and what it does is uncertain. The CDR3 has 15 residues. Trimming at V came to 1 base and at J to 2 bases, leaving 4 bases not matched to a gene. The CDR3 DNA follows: TGCGCCAGCAGTCAATGGACAGGGATCCCCTACGAGCAGTACTTC. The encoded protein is CASSQWTGIPYEQYF.

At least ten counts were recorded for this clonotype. CDR3 sequence (DNA): TGTGCCAGCAGCATATTTCCCCTTAGCACAGATACGCAGTATTTT. It encodes CASSIFPLSTDTQYF. J is TRBJ2-3 and V is TRBV13, with no clear D. The CDR3 has 15 amino acids. The germline gives CDR1 PRHDT, CDR2 FYEKMQ (reference sequence). The V end was cut by 5 bases, the J end by 0 bases, with 12 bases between.

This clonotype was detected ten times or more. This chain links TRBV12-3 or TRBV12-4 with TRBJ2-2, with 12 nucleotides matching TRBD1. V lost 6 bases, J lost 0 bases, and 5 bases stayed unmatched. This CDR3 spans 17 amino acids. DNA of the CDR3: TGTGCCAGCAGGCCGGGACAGGGGGCTTCGAACACCGGGGAGCTGTTTTTT. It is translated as CASRPGQGASNTGELFF.

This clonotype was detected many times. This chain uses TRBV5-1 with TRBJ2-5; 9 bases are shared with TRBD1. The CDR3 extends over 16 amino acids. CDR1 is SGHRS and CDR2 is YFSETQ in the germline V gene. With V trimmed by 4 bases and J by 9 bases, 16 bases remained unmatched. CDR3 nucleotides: TGCGCCAGCAGCGCCACACCCCAACCGGGACAGGGCGCCCAGTACTTC. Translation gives CASSATPQPGQGAQYF.

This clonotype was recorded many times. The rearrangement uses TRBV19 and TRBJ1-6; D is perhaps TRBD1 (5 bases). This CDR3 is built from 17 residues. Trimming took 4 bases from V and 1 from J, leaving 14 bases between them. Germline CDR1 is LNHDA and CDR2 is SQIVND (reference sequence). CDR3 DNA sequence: TGTGCCAGTAGTACGCTTGGGGCAGGATCCTATAATTCACCCCTCCACTTT. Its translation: CASSTLGAGSYNSPLHF.

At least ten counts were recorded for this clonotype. The CDR3 sequence is CASSLPGQLQETQYF. DNA of the CDR3: TGTGCCAGCAGCTTACCGGGACAGCTCCAAGAGACCCAGTACTTC. V usage is TRBV7-8 and J usage is TRBJ2-5; 7 bases match TRBD1. Germline CDR1 reads SGHVS; CDR2 reads FQNEAQ. This CDR3 comprises 15 residues. V lost 2 bases and J lost 1; bases outside the gene matches: 4.

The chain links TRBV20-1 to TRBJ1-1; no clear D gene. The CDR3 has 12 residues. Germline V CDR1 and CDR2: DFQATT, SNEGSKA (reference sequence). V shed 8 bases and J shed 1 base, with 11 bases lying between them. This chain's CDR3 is CSCSFRNTEAFF. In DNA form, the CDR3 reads TGCAGTTGCTCCTTTCGGAACACTGAAGCTTTCTTT.

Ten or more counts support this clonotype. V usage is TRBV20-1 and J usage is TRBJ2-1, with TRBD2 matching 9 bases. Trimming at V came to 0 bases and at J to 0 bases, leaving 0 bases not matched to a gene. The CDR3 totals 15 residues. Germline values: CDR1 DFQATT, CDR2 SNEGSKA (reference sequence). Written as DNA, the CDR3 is TGCAGTGCTAGAGAGCGGGGGGGCTCCTACAATGAGCAGTTCTTC. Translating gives CSARERGGSYNEQFF.

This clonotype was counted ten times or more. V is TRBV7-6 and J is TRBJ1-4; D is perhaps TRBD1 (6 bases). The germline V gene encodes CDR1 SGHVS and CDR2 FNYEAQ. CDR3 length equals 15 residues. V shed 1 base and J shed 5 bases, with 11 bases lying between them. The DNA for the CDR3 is TGTGCCAGCAGCTTAGTGCCGGGGGCGAATGAAAAACTGTTTTTT. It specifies CASSLVPGANEKLFF.

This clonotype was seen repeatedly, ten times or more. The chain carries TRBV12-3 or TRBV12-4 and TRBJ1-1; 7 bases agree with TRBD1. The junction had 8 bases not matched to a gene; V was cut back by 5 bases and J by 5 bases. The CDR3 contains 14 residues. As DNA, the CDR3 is TGTGCCAGCAGTCCATCAGGGGGTGGGACTGAAGCTTTCTTT. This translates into CASSPSGGGTEAFF.

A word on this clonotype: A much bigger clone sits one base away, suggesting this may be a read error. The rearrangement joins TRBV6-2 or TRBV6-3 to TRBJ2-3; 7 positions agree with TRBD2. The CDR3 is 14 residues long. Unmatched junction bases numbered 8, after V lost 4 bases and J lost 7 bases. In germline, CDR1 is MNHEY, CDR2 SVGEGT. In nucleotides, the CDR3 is TGTGCCAGCAGTTGGACTGCTAGCGGATATACGCAGTATTTT. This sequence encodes CASSWTASGYTQYF.

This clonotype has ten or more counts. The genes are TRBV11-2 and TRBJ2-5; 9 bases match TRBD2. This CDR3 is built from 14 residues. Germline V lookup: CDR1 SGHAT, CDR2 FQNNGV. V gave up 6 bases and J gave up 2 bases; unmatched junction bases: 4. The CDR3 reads CASRISGGQETQYF. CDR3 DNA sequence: TGTGCCAGCAGGATTAGCGGGGGACAAGAGACCCAGTACTTC.

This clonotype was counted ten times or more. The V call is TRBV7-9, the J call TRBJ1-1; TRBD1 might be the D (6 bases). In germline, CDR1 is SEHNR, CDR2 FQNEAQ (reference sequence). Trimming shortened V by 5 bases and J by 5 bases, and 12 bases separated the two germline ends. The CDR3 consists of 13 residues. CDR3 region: CASSHPTGTEAFF. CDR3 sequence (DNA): TGTGCCAGCAGCCACCCCACAGGGACTGAAGCTTTCTTT.